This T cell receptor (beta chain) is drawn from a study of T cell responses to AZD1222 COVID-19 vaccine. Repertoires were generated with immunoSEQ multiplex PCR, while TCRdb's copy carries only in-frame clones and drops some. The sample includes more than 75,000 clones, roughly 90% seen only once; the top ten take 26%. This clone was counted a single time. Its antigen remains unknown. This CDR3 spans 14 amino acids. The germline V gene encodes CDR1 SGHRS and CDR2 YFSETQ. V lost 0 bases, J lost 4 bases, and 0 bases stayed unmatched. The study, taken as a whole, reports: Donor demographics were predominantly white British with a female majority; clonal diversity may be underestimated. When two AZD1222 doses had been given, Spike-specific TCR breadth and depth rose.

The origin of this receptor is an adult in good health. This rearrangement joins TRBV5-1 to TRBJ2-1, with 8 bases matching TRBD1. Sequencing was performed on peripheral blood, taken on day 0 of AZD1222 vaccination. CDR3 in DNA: TGCGCCAGCAGCTTGGGACAGGGGTACAATGAGCAGTTCTTC. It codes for CASSLGQGYNEQFF.